This section outlines one T cell receptor (beta chain) sequence together with its context. The data originate from a study of control samples from healthy donors and cancer patients. The data were produced by immunoSEQ multiplex PCR, yet TCRdb's version contains in-frame clones alone and is incomplete. The repertoire includes roughly 100,000 clones, roughly 88% of them detected once, and roughly an eighth sits in the top ten. CDR3 length: 14 amino acids. CDR1 is SQVTM, CDR2 ANQGSEA, per germline. Trimming stripped 4 bases from V and 0 bases from J, with 9 bases between. This TCR was sampled from a man under 40 in good health. This sequence joins TRBV29-1 and TRBJ1-4; unclear D gene. The specimen was blood. The CDR3 loop is CSVVPGTTNEKLFF. The CDR3 DNA is TGCAGCGTTGTACCGGGGACAACTAATGAAAAACTGTTTTTT.